Below are 13 T cell receptor beta chains sequenced from a single sample in a study of identical twins. TCRdb processed the 5' RACE reads anew with MiXCR; each CDR3 protein has one entry. The sample includes 450,000 to 600,000 distinct CDR3 sequences, more than 20% of them seen just once. These sequences were also reported in another study, on yellow fever vaccine responses in identical twins.

The sequenced sample was CD4+ T cells sorted from blood. The source of these receptors is a woman younger than 30 in good health.

The chain carries TRBV20-1 and TRBJ1-1; D gene uncertain. CDR3 length: 15 amino acids. The V gene lost 1 base and the J gene lost 1 base, with 13 bases spanning the gap. Germline CDR1 reads DFQATT; CDR2 reads SNEGSKA (reference sequence). The CDR3 loop is CSARGGSVSNTEAFF. CDR3 sequence (DNA): TGCAGTGCTAGAGGAGGGTCGGTCTCGAACACTGAAGCTTTCTTT.

V is TRBV3-1 and J is TRBJ2-2, with 8 bases fitting TRBD1. J gave up 1 base and V 3 bases, and 4 bases lay outside the gene matches. The CDR3 consists of 16 residues. Germline CDR1 and CDR2: LGHDT and YNNKEL (reference sequence). CDR3 sequence (DNA): TGTGCCAGCAGCCAGCAGGGGGCTATGAACACCGGGGAGCTGTTTTTT. Translated, it gives CASSQQGAMNTGELFF.

This clonotype was counted only a few times. The V call is TRBV11-3, the J call TRBJ1-1; D remains ambiguous. This CDR3 comprises 15 residues. CDR1 and CDR2 (germline): SGHNT, YENEEA. With 1 base removed from V and 1 base from J, the gap between germline ends came to 10 bases. CDR3 coding DNA: TGTGCCAGCAGCTTAGGCCTTAGACAGAACACTGAAGCTTTCTTT. This translates into CASSLGLRQNTEAFF.

This clonotype has a handful of counts. J is TRBJ2-3 and V is TRBV20-1, with D perhaps matching TRBD2 (6 bases). The CDR3 contains 11 residues. Germline loops: CDR1 DFQATT, CDR2 SNEGSKA (reference sequence). The CDR3 sequence: CRGGGPDTQYF. CDR3 DNA sequence: TGCAGGGGCGGAGGGCCAGATACGCAGTATTTT.

The rearrangement joins TRBV5-5 to TRBJ2-7, with a tentative D call TRBD1 (5 bases). The germline V and J ends were trimmed by 4 bases and 3 bases, with 26 bases remaining between them. The CDR3 is made up of 18 amino acids. From germline, CDR1 is SGHKS and CDR2 YYEKEE (reference sequence). CDR3 DNA sequence: TGTGCCAGCAGCACCCGGTGGGCAGGGCCACTAACCGACTACGAGCAGTACTTC. This sequence encodes CASSTRWAGPLTDYEQYF.

The V gene is TRBV11-2, the J gene TRBJ2-7; D may be TRBD1 (6 bases). Trimming stripped 5 bases from V and 3 bases from J, with 11 bases between. The CDR3 has 13 residues. Per the germline V gene, CDR1 is SGHAT and CDR2 is FQNNGV. DNA for the CDR3: TGTGCCAGCAGCGCTACAGGGTACTACGAGCAGTACGTC. Its translation: CASSATGYYEQYV.

This rearrangement joins TRBV27 to TRBJ2-3; D remains ambiguous. There are 13 residues in the CDR3. Germline values: CDR1 MNHEY, CDR2 SMNVEV (reference sequence). V was clipped by 5 bases and J by 8 bases, with 14 bases between them. In DNA, the CDR3 is TGTGCCAGCAGTAACCCATGGGTGGGTACGCAGTATTTT. Protein sequence: CASSNPWVGTQYF.

This clonotype was picked up a small number of times. This chain joins TRBV20-1 and TRBJ2-3; D is undetermined. This CDR3 contains 13 residues. The germline V gene has CDR1 DFQATT and CDR2 SNEGSKA (reference sequence). V lost 4 bases and J lost 0, with 8 bases in between. The DNA of the CDR3 is TGCAGTGCTAAGTCACATAGCACAGATACGCAGTATTTT. It codes for CSAKSHSTDTQYF.

The rearrangement joins TRBV3-1 to TRBJ2-1, with 9 positions matching TRBD2. Germline V CDR1 and CDR2: LGHDT, YNNKEL (reference sequence). The V segment lost 1 base and the J segment 6 bases; nucleotides outside the gene matches: 4. The CDR3 runs to 15 residues. The CDR3 nucleotides read TGTGCCAGCAGCCAAGCGCGGGGGGGCCTCAATGAGCAGTTCTTC. Protein product: CASSQARGGLNEQFF.

This clonotype was counted only a few times. This chain connects TRBV7-9 to TRBJ1-5; D not certain. V was clipped by 2 bases and J by 0 bases, with 11 bases between them. The CDR3 has 16 amino acids. Germline CDR1 and CDR2: SEHNR and FQNEAQ (reference sequence). CDR3 in amino acids: CASSLQGSSSNQPQHF. The CDR3 DNA reads as TGTGCCAGCAGCTTACAAGGCAGCTCTAGCAATCAGCCCCAGCATTTT.

The chain has TRBV5-1 and TRBJ2-1, with D maybe TRBD2 (7 bases). Trimming cost V 5 bases and J 2 bases, with 14 bases left between them. The germline gives CDR1 SGHRS, CDR2 YFSETQ. The CDR3 has 15 amino acids. The CDR3 loop reads CASRGGGIAYNEQFF. The DNA for the CDR3 is TGCGCCAGCAGGGGGGGGGGCATCGCCTACAATGAGCAGTTCTTC.

This chain connects TRBV20-1 to TRBJ2-5; maybe TRBD2 (6 bases). CDR1 DFQATT and CDR2 SNEGSKA come from the germline V gene (reference sequence). This CDR3 is built from 15 residues. V shed 1 base and J shed 10 bases, with 22 bases lying between them. CDR3 amino acids: CSARGVAEPQEVQYF. CDR3 DNA sequence: TGCAGTGCTAGAGGGGTAGCGGAACCCCAAGAGGTCCAGTACTTC.

This clonotype was found once. V and J are TRBV5-1 and TRBJ2-3; 11 bases are shared with TRBD2. With V trimmed by 8 bases and J by 0 bases, 11 bases remained unmatched. The CDR3 has 17 amino acids. Germline V gives CDR1 SGHRS, CDR2 YFSETQ. In nucleotides, the CDR3 is TGCGCCAGTGATACTGGGACTAGCGGCATAAGCACAGATACGCAGTATTTT. Translation: CASDTGTSGISTDTQYF.